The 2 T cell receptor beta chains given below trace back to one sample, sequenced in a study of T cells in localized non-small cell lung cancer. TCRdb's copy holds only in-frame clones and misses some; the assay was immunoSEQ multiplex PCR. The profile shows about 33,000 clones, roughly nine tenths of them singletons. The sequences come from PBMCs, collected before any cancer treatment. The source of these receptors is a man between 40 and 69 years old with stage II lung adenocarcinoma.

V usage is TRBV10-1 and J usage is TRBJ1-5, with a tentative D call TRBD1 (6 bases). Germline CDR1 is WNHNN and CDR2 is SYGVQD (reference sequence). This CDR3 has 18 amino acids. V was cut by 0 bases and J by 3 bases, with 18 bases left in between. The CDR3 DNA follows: TGCGCCAGCAGTGAGTCGAAACACAGGGCGTACTACAATCAGCCCCAGCATTTT. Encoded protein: CASSESKHRAYYNQPQHF.

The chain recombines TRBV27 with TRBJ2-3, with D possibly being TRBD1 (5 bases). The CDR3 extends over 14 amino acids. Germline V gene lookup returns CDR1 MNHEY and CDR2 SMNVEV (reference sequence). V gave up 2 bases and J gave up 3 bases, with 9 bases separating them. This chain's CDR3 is CASSLLGVTDTQYF. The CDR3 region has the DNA TGTGCCAGCAGTTTACTAGGGGTGACAGATACGCAGTATTTT.